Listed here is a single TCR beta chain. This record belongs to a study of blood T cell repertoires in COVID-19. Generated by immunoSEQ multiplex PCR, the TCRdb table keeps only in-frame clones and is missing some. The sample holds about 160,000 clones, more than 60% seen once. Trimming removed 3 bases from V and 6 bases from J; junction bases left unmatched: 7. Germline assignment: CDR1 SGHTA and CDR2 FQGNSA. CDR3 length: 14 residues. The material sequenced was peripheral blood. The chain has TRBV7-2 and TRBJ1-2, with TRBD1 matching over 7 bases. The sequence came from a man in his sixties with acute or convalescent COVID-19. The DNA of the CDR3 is TGTGCCAGCAGCTTCGGTGACAGGGAGGATGGCTACACCTTC. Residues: CASSFGDREDGYTF.